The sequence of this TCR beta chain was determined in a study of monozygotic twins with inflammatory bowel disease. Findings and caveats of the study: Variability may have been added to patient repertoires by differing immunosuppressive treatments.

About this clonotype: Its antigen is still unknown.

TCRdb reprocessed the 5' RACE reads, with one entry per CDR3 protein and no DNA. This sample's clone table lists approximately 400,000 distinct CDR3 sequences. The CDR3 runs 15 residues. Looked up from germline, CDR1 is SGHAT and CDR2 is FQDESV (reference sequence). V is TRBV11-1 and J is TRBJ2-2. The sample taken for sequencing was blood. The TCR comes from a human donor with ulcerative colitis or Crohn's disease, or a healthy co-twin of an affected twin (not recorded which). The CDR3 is CASSPANGLTGELFF.